The clone carrying this T cell receptor beta chain is judged medium-sized (0.01 to 0.1%). Its antigen is unknown. Sequence at one end of the junction differs from germline and may be a read error. TCRdb keeps only in-frame clones here, not all; method: immunoSEQ multiplex PCR. The sample carries roughly 1,400 clones, 20% to 30% recorded once. The data stem from a study of T cells in localized non-small cell lung cancer. Overall study results and limits: Sequencing involved a lone tumor region, leaving heterogeneity possible. Among the top 100 tumor clones, a median about 57 appeared in adjacent lung.

CDR3 length: 15 amino acids. Germline values: CDR1 MNHGY, CDR2 SAAAGT. This specimen consisted of normal lung tissue next to the tumor, obtained before any cancer treatment. The V call is TRBV6-8, the J call TRBJ2-5; perhaps D is TRBD1 or TRBD2 (5 bases each). This clonotype originated in a man aged 35 to 70 with stage II squamous cell lung carcinoma. CDR3 sequence (DNA): TGTGCCATCAGTCCAGGACTGGGGGATGGGGAGACCCAGTACTTC. Amino acids: CAISPGLGDGETQYF.